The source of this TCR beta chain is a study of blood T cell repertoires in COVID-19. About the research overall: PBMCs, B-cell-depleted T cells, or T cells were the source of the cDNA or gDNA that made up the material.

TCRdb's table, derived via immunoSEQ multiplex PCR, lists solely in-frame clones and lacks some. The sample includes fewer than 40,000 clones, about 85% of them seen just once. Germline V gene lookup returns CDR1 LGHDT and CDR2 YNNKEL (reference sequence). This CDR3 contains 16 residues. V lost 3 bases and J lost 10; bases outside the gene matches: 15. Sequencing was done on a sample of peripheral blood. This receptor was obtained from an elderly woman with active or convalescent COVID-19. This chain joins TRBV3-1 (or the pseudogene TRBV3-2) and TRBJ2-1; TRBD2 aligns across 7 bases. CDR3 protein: CASSQGRELGRVEQFF. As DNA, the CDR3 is TGTGCCAGCAGCCAGGGGCGGGAACTAGGGAGGGTAGAGCAGTTCTTC.